These T cell receptor beta chains were read from a single sample in a study of cytomegalovirus exposure and HLA in healthy donors. The table came from immunoSEQ multiplex PCR; TCRdb's copy has only in-frame clones and leaves some out. Here the sample spans 150,000 to 200,000 clones, 81% being singletons. The sequencing sample was made of PBMCs. Receptors originate from a man aged 45-65 years in good health and CMV-seropositive. Both conserved end residues are part of each CDR3. A D gene is named only where the DNA matches it firmly. Clone size is stated in some rows and not others, as once, few, many or a class when expanded.

v_gene: TRBV20-1
j_gene: TRBJ2-7
d_gene: -
abundance: -
CDR3aa: CSAQGTYEQYF
CDR3nt: TGCAGTGCTCAGGGGACGTACGAGCAGTACTTC

v_gene: TRBV30
j_gene: TRBJ1-5
d_gene: -
abundance: few
CDR3aa: CAWSGVARDQPQHF
CDR3nt: TGTGCCTGGAGTGGAGTAGCGAGAGATCAGCCCCAGCATTTT

v_gene: TRBV29-1
j_gene: TRBJ1-6
d_gene: -
abundance: -
CDR3aa: CSVVDSLGSPLHF
CDR3nt: TGCAGCGTTGTGGACAGCCTGGGTTCACCCCTCCACTTT

v_gene: TRBV2
j_gene: TRBJ2-5
d_gene: -
abundance: -
CDR3aa: CASLRAESRGTQYF
CDR3nt: TGTGCCAGCCTCAGGGCAGAATCAAGAGGGACCCAGTACTTC

v_gene: TRBV5-1
j_gene: TRBJ1-2
d_gene: -
abundance: -
CDR3aa: CASREDPNYGYTF
CDR3nt: TGCGCCAGCCGGGAGGACCCTAACTATGGCTACACCTTC

v_gene: TRBV5-1
j_gene: TRBJ2-7
d_gene: -
abundance: -
CDR3aa: CASSLRGSYEQYF
CDR3nt: TGCGCCAGCAGCTTACGGGGAAGCTACGAGCAGTACTTC

v_gene: TRBV7-8
j_gene: TRBJ1-5
d_gene: TRBD1
abundance: -
CDR3aa: CASSRDRGRNQPQHF
CDR3nt: TGTGCCAGCAGCCGAGACAGGGGGCGAAATCAGCCCCAGCATTTT

v_gene: TRBV7-8
j_gene: TRBJ1-2
d_gene: TRBD1
abundance: few
CDR3aa: CASSSPGQGGYGYTF
CDR3nt: TGTGCCAGCAGCTCCCCCGGACAGGGAGGCTATGGCTACACCTTC

v_gene: TRBV6-6
j_gene: TRBJ2-7
d_gene: TRBD1
abundance: -
CDR3aa: CASSPGGLNEQYF
CDR3nt: TGTGCCAGCAGCCCAGGGGGCCTGAACGAGCAGTACTTC

v_gene: TRBV5-5
j_gene: TRBJ1-6
d_gene: TRBD1
abundance: -
CDR3aa: CASSLSSGTDNSPLHF
CDR3nt: TGTGCCAGCAGCTTGAGTAGCGGGACAGATAATTCACCCCTCCACTTT

v_gene: TRBV5-1
j_gene: TRBJ2-7
d_gene: TRBD1
abundance: -
CDR3aa: CASSLGTGADEQYF
CDR3nt: TGCGCCAGCAGCCTCGGGACAGGGGCTGACGAGCAGTACTTC

v_gene: TRBV7-2
j_gene: TRBJ2-6
d_gene: -
abundance: -
CDR3aa: CASSPTAPRANVLTF
CDR3nt: TGTGCCAGCAGCCCGACAGCCCCTAGGGCCAACGTCCTGACTTTC

v_gene: TRBV10-1
j_gene: TRBJ1-2
d_gene: TRBD1
abundance: -
CDR3aa: CASSHRGYDYGYTF
CDR3nt: TGCGCCAGCAGCCACAGGGGATACGACTATGGCTACACCTTC

v_gene: TRBV19
j_gene: TRBJ2-7
d_gene: TRBD1
abundance: -
CDR3aa: CATRHRGEYEQYF
CDR3nt: TGTGCCACCAGGCACAGGGGCGAGTACGAGCAGTACTTC

v_gene: TRBV25-1
j_gene: TRBJ2-7
d_gene: -
abundance: -
CDR3aa: CATPLGGPYGQYF
CDR3nt: TGTGCCACCCCTCTCGGCGGCCCCTACGGGCAGTACTTC

v_gene: TRBV5-1
j_gene: TRBJ2-2
d_gene: TRBD2
abundance: few
CDR3aa: CASSGPSGGLNTGELFF
CDR3nt: TGCGCCAGCAGCGGACCTAGCGGGGGGCTGAACACCGGGGAGCTGTTTTTT

v_gene: TRBV5-1
j_gene: TRBJ2-7
d_gene: -
abundance: -
CDR3aa: CASSPGGSSYEQYF
CDR3nt: TGCGCCAGCAGCCCCGGAGGCAGTTCCTACGAGCAGTACTTC

v_gene: TRBV2
j_gene: TRBJ2-1
d_gene: -
abundance: once
CDR3aa: CASTPYGSTSYNEQFF
CDR3nt: TGTGCCAGCACGCCCTATGGGTCGACTTCCTACAATGAGCAGTTCTTC

v_gene: TRBV7-3
j_gene: TRBJ2-5
d_gene: -
abundance: -
CDR3aa: CASSLTTGPEETQYF
CDR3nt: TGTGCTAGCAGCTTAACCACGGGTCCAGAAGAGACCCAGTACTTC

v_gene: TRBV7-2
j_gene: TRBJ2-7
d_gene: TRBD1
abundance: -
CDR3aa: CASSPRQGVGYEQYF
CDR3nt: TGTGCCAGCAGCCCCCGACAGGGGGTAGGGTACGAGCAGTACTTC

v_gene: TRBV11-2
j_gene: TRBJ1-1
d_gene: TRBD1
abundance: -
CDR3aa: CASRPAPTGAPPEAFF
CDR3nt: TGTGCCAGCAGGCCGGCACCGACAGGGGCCCCTCCTGAAGCTTTCTTT

v_gene: TRBV5-5
j_gene: TRBJ2-5
d_gene: TRBD2
abundance: few
CDR3aa: CASSRAYGLAGGLAAQYF
CDR3nt: TGTGCCAGCAGCCGCGCATACGGACTAGCGGGAGGTTTAGCGGCCCAGTACTTC

v_gene: TRBV7-8
j_gene: TRBJ2-1
d_gene: TRBD1
abundance: -
CDR3aa: CASSTRQGNEQFF
CDR3nt: TGTGCCAGCAGCACAAGACAGGGCAATGAGCAGTTCTTC

v_gene: TRBV9
j_gene: TRBJ2-7
d_gene: TRBD1
abundance: -
CDR3aa: CASSAGQGISYEQYF
CDR3nt: TGTGCCAGCAGCGCCGGACAGGGAATCTCCTACGAGCAGTACTTC

v_gene: TRBV9
j_gene: TRBJ2-1
d_gene: TRBD2
abundance: -
CDR3aa: CASSVGASGTYNEQFF
CDR3nt: TGTGCCAGCAGCGTAGGGGCTAGCGGAACCTACAATGAGCAGTTCTTC

v_gene: TRBV11-2
j_gene: TRBJ1-1
d_gene: TRBD1
abundance: -
CDR3aa: CASSSDRGITEAFF
CDR3nt: TGTGCCAGCAGCAGTGACAGGGGGATCACTGAAGCTTTCTTT

v_gene: TRBV4-2
j_gene: TRBJ1-5
d_gene: -
abundance: -
CDR3aa: CASSQESLNQPQHF
CDR3nt: TGTGCCAGCAGCCAAGAGAGCCTTAATCAGCCCCAGCATTTT

v_gene: TRBV5-1
j_gene: TRBJ2-7
d_gene: TRBD1
abundance: -
CDR3aa: CASSLGQGAFYEQYF
CDR3nt: TGCGCCAGCAGCTTAGGGCAGGGGGCGTTCTACGAGCAGTACTTC

v_gene: TRBV9
j_gene: TRBJ1-1
d_gene: TRBD1
abundance: -
CDR3aa: CASSVDGQGNTEAFF
CDR3nt: TGTGCCAGCAGCGTAGACGGACAGGGGAACACTGAAGCTTTCTTT

v_gene: TRBV5-1
j_gene: TRBJ2-2
d_gene: -
abundance: -
CDR3aa: CASSLGDWRTGTGELFF
CDR3nt: TGCGCCAGCAGCTTGGGGGATTGGAGGACGGGGACCGGGGAGCTGTTTTTT

v_gene: TRBV4-1
j_gene: TRBJ1-2
d_gene: TRBD1
abundance: -
CDR3aa: CASSPGTGSNYGYTF
CDR3nt: TGCGCCAGCAGCCCCGGGACAGGGAGTAACTATGGCTACACCTTC

v_gene: TRBV9
j_gene: TRBJ1-5
d_gene: TRBD1
abundance: -
CDR3aa: CASSFGTGEGQPQHF
CDR3nt: TGTGCCAGCAGCTTTGGGACAGGGGAAGGGCAGCCCCAGCATTTT

v_gene: TRBV11-3
j_gene: TRBJ2-7
d_gene: TRBD1
abundance: -
CDR3aa: CASSSGTGSYEQYF
CDR3nt: TGTGCCAGCAGTTCCGGGACAGGCTCCTACGAGCAGTACTTC

v_gene: TRBV9
j_gene: TRBJ1-2
d_gene: -
abundance: -
CDR3aa: CASSATASNYGYTF
CDR3nt: TGTGCCAGCAGCGCGACAGCATCTAACTATGGCTACACCTTC

v_gene: TRBV28
j_gene: TRBJ2-2
d_gene: -
abundance: -
CDR3aa: CASSLHLASGELFF
CDR3nt: TGTGCCAGCAGTTTACATCTAGCAAGCGGGGAGCTGTTTTTT

v_gene: TRBV2
j_gene: TRBJ1-5
d_gene: -
abundance: -
CDR3aa: CASRGQGSGQPQHF
CDR3nt: TGTGCCAGCAGGGGGCAGGGTAGCGGGCAGCCCCAGCATTTT

v_gene: TRBV7-9
j_gene: TRBJ2-7
d_gene: TRBD1
abundance: -
CDR3aa: CASSLGDRNYEQYF
CDR3nt: TGTGCCAGCAGCTTGGGGGACAGAAACTACGAGCAGTACTTC

v_gene: TRBV5-6
j_gene: TRBJ2-7
d_gene: -
abundance: once
CDR3aa: CASSLATSYEQYF
CDR3nt: TGTGCCAGCAGCTTGGCCACTTCCTACGAGCAGTACTTC

v_gene: TRBV5-1
j_gene: TRBJ2-7
d_gene: -
abundance: -
CDR3aa: CASSSQGYEQYF
CDR3nt: TGCGCCAGCAGCTCCCAGGGTTACGAGCAGTACTTC

v_gene: TRBV6-5
j_gene: TRBJ1-4
d_gene: -
abundance: -
CDR3aa: CASSQSLGRSEKLFF
CDR3nt: TGTGCCAGCAGTCAAAGTTTGGGGAGGAGTGAAAAACTGTTTTTT

v_gene: TRBV4-1
j_gene: TRBJ2-1
d_gene: TRBD1
abundance: -
CDR3aa: CASSQDDRQGATNEQFF
CDR3nt: TGCGCCAGCAGCCAAGATGATCGGCAGGGGGCGACAAATGAGCAGTTCTTC

v_gene: TRBV19
j_gene: TRBJ2-1
d_gene: -
abundance: -
CDR3aa: CASSIGWSYNEQFF
CDR3nt: TGTGCCAGTAGTATTGGCTGGTCCTACAATGAGCAGTTCTTC

v_gene: TRBV6-5
j_gene: TRBJ2-3
d_gene: TRBD2
abundance: few
CDR3aa: CASSLSGGATDTQYF
CDR3nt: TGTGCCAGCAGTCTTAGCGGGGGGGCCACAGATACGCAGTATTTT

v_gene: TRBV30
j_gene: TRBJ1-3
d_gene: -
abundance: -
CDR3aa: CAWSQGAGNTIYF
CDR3nt: TGTGCCTGGAGTCAAGGGGCTGGAAACACCATATATTTT

v_gene: TRBV7-2
j_gene: TRBJ2-7
d_gene: TRBD1
abundance: -
CDR3aa: CASSSTGGGRYEQYF
CDR3nt: TGTGCCAGCAGCTCAACAGGGGGCGGTAGATACGAGCAGTACTTC

v_gene: TRBV28
j_gene: TRBJ2-7
d_gene: TRBD1
abundance: -
CDR3aa: CASCLGGTGYRSYEQYF
CDR3nt: TGTGCCAGCTGTTTAGGGGGGACAGGGTATCGTTCCTACGAGCAGTACTTC

v_gene: TRBV15
j_gene: TRBJ2-1
d_gene: TRBD2
abundance: -
CDR3aa: CATSIPPGGRNEQFF
CDR3nt: TGTGCCACCAGCATCCCCCCGGGGGGGCGGAATGAGCAGTTCTTC

v_gene: TRBV7-8
j_gene: TRBJ2-3
d_gene: TRBD2
abundance: -
CDR3aa: CASSLRGADTQYF
CDR3nt: TGTGCCAGCAGCTTGCGGGGGGCAGATACGCAGTATTTT

v_gene: TRBV4-1
j_gene: TRBJ1-1
d_gene: TRBD1
abundance: -
CDR3aa: CASSQGQGSDTEAFF
CDR3nt: TGCGCCAGCAGCCAAGGACAGGGGTCCGACACTGAAGCCTTCTTT

v_gene: TRBV10-2
j_gene: TRBJ2-7
d_gene: -
abundance: -
CDR3aa: CASSNTGTRNEQYF
CDR3nt: TGCGCCAGCAGCAACACCGGGACAAGAAACGAGCAGTACTTC

v_gene: TRBV28
j_gene: TRBJ2-4
d_gene: -
abundance: -
CDR3aa: CASSLPPQGLAKNIQYF
CDR3nt: TGTGCCAGCAGTTTGCCCCCACAGGGCTTAGCCAAAAACATTCAGTACTTC

v_gene: TRBV7-7
j_gene: TRBJ2-3
d_gene: -
abundance: -
CDR3aa: CASSLTPGYADTQYF
CDR3nt: TGTGCTAGCAGCCTAACCCCGGGGTACGCAGATACGCAGTATTTT